This T cell receptor beta chain was identified in a study of T cells in Graves' hyperthyroidism and ophthalmopathy. There are many counts of this clonotype. Antigen unknown. RNA transcripts were the template for amplifying TCR beta CDR3 regions. HTBI primers drove first-round RT-PCR of the TCR CDR3. TCRdb analysed the multiplex PCR reads with MiXCR anew, one entry per CDR3 protein. Here the sample spans about 620,000 distinct CDR3 sequences, around 15% being singletons. For Graves' hyperthyroidism to be stable, ophthalmopathy could not progress within 18 months. Diagnosis relied on clinical symptoms, serum thyroxine and TRAb, thyroid ultrasound and orbital computed tomography. CDR3 size: 19 residues. In germline, CDR1 is ENHRY, CDR2 SYGVKD. Trimming removed 4 bases from V and 2 bases from J, with 26 bases in between. General study results and limits: Ophthalmopathy prediction by the model preceded onset by a median about 6 months. Most thyroid clonotypes expanded above 0.001 were also detected in blood.

This clonotype was sampled from a woman aged 25 to 45 with Graves' hyperthyroidism. This chain links TRBV10-3 with TRBJ2-5, with D maybe TRBD2 (7 bases). The specimen was blood. The CDR3 region is CAISGFPQQGRGYQETQYF. The CDR3 DNA sequence: TGTGCCATCAGTGGGTTCCCCCAGCAGGGGAGGGGGTATCAAGAGACCCAGTACTTC.